The rows below give T cell receptor beta chains drawn from one sample of a study of cytomegalovirus exposure and HLA in healthy donors. Repertoires were generated with immunoSEQ multiplex PCR, while TCRdb's copy carries only in-frame clones and drops some. Of 170,000 or so clones in the sample, around three quarters were seen once. Material: PBMCs. Source of these receptors: a woman aged 30 to 39 in good health and CMV-seronegative. CDR3s include the opening cysteine and the closing phenylalanine or tryptophan. The D gene is left open where the match is weak. The listing skips clone size in some rows; elsewhere it reads once, few, many or a size class.

NA	TRBJ2-1	TRBV28	NA	CASRSRGFLFF
NA	TRBJ2-7	TRBV9	TRBD1	CASSSGQGSWYEQYF
NA	TRBJ1-3	TRBV7-6	NA	CASSLARDSGNTIYF
NA	TRBJ2-7	TRBV7-2	NA	CASSWRGVAPYEQYF
many	TRBJ2-1	TRBV7-6	NA	CASSLAVSSYNEQFF
NA	TRBJ2-7	TRBV6-1	TRBD1	CASSVRDRAAEQYF
NA	TRBJ2-2	TRBV5-4	TRBD2	CASSLGGGRNTGELFF
few	TRBJ2-1	TRBV19	TRBD2	CASSTGTSSGGEQFF
NA	TRBJ1-2	TRBV27	NA	CASSLKPLGYGYTF
NA	TRBJ1-4	TRBV15	NA	CATSRNPSAGENEKLFF
NA	TRBJ1-3	TRBV5-1	TRBD1	CASSLQQGAGNTIYF
NA	TRBJ2-1	TRBV4-3	TRBD2	CASSHIRTRWVDYNEQFF
NA	TRBJ2-3	TRBV27	TRBD1	CASSVQGARTDTQYF
NA	TRBJ2-1	TRBV2	TRBD2	CASSEEGLGDNEQFF
NA	TRBJ1-6	TRBV4-2	NA	CASSQDPGKTSYNSPLHF